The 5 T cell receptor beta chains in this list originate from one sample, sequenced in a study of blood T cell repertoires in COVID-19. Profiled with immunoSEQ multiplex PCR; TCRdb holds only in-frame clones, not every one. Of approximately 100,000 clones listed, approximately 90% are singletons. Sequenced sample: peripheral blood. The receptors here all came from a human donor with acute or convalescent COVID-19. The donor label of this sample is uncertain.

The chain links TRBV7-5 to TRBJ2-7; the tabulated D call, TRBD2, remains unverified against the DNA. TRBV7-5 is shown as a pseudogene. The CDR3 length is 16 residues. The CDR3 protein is CVRSFWGLAGLCEQYF. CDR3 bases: TGTGTCAGAAGCTTTTGGGGACTAGCGGGGCTTTGCGAGCAGTACTTC.

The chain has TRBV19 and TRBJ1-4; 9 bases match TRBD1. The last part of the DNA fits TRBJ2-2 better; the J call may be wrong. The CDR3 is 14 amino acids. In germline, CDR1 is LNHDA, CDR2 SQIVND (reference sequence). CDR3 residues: CASRRTGESLELFF. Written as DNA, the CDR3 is TGTGCCAGTAGGAGGACAGGGGAATCTTTGGAGCTGTTTTTT.

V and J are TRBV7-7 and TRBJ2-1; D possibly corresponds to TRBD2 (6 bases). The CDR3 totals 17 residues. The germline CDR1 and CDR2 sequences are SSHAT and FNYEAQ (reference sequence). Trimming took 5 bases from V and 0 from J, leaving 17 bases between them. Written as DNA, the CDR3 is TGTGCCAGCAGCCCAAGGGATTACGGGAGCTCCTACAATGAGCAGTTCTTC. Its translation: CASSPRDYGSSYNEQFF.

The CDR3 nucleotides are TGTGCCAGCAGCGTAGGCCCGGGGGATGAGCAGTTCTTC. It is translated as CASSVGPGDEQFF. The chain links TRBV9 to TRBJ2-1; D is possibly TRBD2 (6 bases). Trimming stripped 0 bases from V and 8 bases from J, with 9 bases between. The CDR3 has 13 residues. Germline CDR1 SGDLS, CDR2 YYNGEE.

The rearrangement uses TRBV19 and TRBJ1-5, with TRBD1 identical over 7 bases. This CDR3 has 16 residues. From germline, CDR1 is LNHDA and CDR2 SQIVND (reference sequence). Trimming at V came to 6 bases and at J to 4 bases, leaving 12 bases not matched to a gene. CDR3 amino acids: CASRKGRDSQNQPQHF. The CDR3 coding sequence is TGTGCCAGTAGAAAGGGACGGGACAGCCAAAATCAGCCCCAGCATTTT.